This TCR beta chain is drawn from a study of blood T cell repertoires in COVID-19. Per the authors' pipeline: Amplification of reference gene primers provided the estimated nucleated cell counts. The method was immunoSEQ multiplex PCR; TCRdb's version includes in-frame clones alone and lacks a portion of them. V and J calls and clone size are copied from that table; D and trimming were computed from the DNA. The sample carries hundreds of thousands of clones, 70% to 90% recorded once. The CDR3 covers 14 residues. After removal of 6 bases from V and 3 bases from J, the junction contained 3 bases not matched to a gene. Germline V gene sequence: CDR1 LNHDA, CDR2 SQIVND (reference sequence).

The sequenced sample consisted of PBMCs or T cells enriched from blood (not recorded which). The gene calls are TRBV19 and TRBJ1-5, with 9 bases fitting TRBD1. This TCR derives from a woman in her 40s who had recovered from COVID-19. The chain's CDR3 is CASRNRGLNQPQHF. The DNA of the CDR3 is TGTGCCAGTAGAAACAGGGGGCTCAATCAGCCCCAGCATTTT.